This TCR beta chain was recorded in a study of blood T cell repertoires in COVID-19. Overall study context: Whether acute or convalescent, the COVID-19 samples came from the United States, Italy and Spain. T cells, B-cell-depleted T cells, or PBMCs supplied cDNA or gDNA.

In germline, CDR1 is MNHEY, CDR2 SMNVEV (reference sequence). CDR3 length: 13 amino acids. Trimming removed 6 bases from V and 2 bases from J, with 10 bases in between. How the authors handled the data: The assay estimated nucleated cells by amplifying reference gene primers. The data were produced by immunoSEQ multiplex PCR, yet TCRdb's version contains in-frame clones alone and is incomplete. That table furnishes V, J and clone size, whereas the DNA furnished D and trimming. Among approximately 200,000 clones listed, almost 90% were seen once. The rearrangement links TRBV27 to TRBJ1-2; tentative D call: TRBD1 (5 bases). Sequencing was performed on peripheral blood. The sequence was obtained from a woman aged 55-70 years with acute or convalescent COVID-19. The CDR3 loop is CASSSTVNYGYTF. CDR3 in DNA: TGTGCCAGCAGCTCGACAGTCAACTATGGCTACACCTTC.